These T cell receptor beta chains were read from a single sample in a study of T cell responses to AZD1222 COVID-19 vaccine. Method: immunoSEQ multiplex PCR; TCRdb's copy keeps in-frame clones and lacks some. The data show more than 55,000 clones, with roughly nine tenths seen just once and approximately 6.1% held by the top ten. The sequencing here drew on peripheral blood, taken 28 days after the second AZD1222 dose. These receptors were taken from an adult who received the AZD1222 COVID-19 vaccine. The CDR3 runs from the conserved cysteine through the conserved F or W. The order of the fields is D gene, V gene, clone size, J gene, CDR3 length, CDR3 DNA, CDR3 protein. D genes are given only for firm matches. Clone size is stated in some rows and not others, as once, few, many or a class when expanded.

TRBD1	TRBV10-3	NA	TRBJ1-3	13	TGTGCCATCACAGGGGGCTTTCAAAACACCATATATTTT	CAITGGFQNTIYF
NA	TRBV28	NA	TRBJ1-2	13	TGTGCCAGCACCAACTCACGGGACTATGGCTACACCTTC	CASTNSRDYGYTF
NA	TRBV27	NA	TRBJ1-5	14	TGTGCCAGCAATAGGGCCGACAGATCAGGGCCCCAGCATTTT	CASNRADRSGPQHF
TRBD2	TRBV24-1	NA	TRBJ2-1	16	TGTGCCACCAGTCCCTCCCCAGCGGGGGCACCCAATGAGCAGTTCTTC	CATSPSPAGAPNEQFF
TRBD2	TRBV10-3	NA	TRBJ2-1	19	TGTGCCATCAGTGGGGGACTAGCGGGAGGAACCAGCTCCTACAATGAGCAGTTCTTC	CAISGGLAGGTSSYNEQFF
NA	TRBV2	NA	TRBJ1-3	16	TGTGCCAGCAGTGGTCGGGACACTCGCTTTGGAAACACCATATATTTT	CASSGRDTRFGNTIYF
NA	TRBV27	NA	TRBJ1-5	13	TGTGCCAGCAGTTTATTGGGCAATCAGCCCCAGCATTTT	CASSLLGNQPQHF
NA	TRBV5-1	NA	TRBJ2-5	21	TGCGCCAGCAGCTTGGCCGGACGGGGAGTGGGAGCACCCTACTACCAAGAGACCCAGTACTTC	CASSLAGRGVGAPYYQETQYF
TRBD2	TRBV2	NA	TRBJ2-4	21	TGTGCCAGCACCCCCGGGCGACTAGCGGGAGGGCGGTTTGGAACCAAAAACATTCAGTACTTC	CASTPGRLAGGRFGTKNIQYF
TRBD2	TRBV6-5	NA	TRBJ2-3	15	TGTGCCAGCAGTCGCCTGGGCGGGGGATCAGATACGCAGTATTTT	CASSRLGGGSDTQYF
NA	TRBV18	NA	TRBJ1-1	15	TGTGCCAGCTCACCATCGAGGGATACGAACACTGAAGCTTTCTTT	CASSPSRDTNTEAFF
NA	TRBV5-1	NA	TRBJ2-1	12	TGCGCCAGCAGCGCACGGGGGAATGAGCAGTTCTTC	CASSARGNEQFF
TRBD2	TRBV2	few	TRBJ2-7	15	TGTGCCAGCAGTCCTTTAGCGGGGGGGACCTACGAGCAGTACTTC	CASSPLAGGTYEQYF
NA	TRBV7-8	NA	TRBJ2-1	18	TGTGCCAGCAGCTCCCCCCCGGACAGACCGATCTCCTACAATGAGCAGTTCTTC	CASSSPPDRPISYNEQFF
NA	TRBV5-1	NA	TRBJ1-1	13	TGCGCCAGCAGCTTGGGTACATCAGGTGAAGCTTTCTTT	CASSLGTSGEAFF
NA	TRBV24-1	NA	TRBJ1-2	12	TGTGCCACCAGTGAGGCAGCTTATGGCTACACCTTC	CATSEAAYGYTF
NA	TRBV6-5	medium-sized	TRBJ1-4	14	TGTGCCAGCAAGGCCGGGGACGGAAATGAAAAACTGTTTTTT	CASKAGDGNEKLFF
NA	TRBV6-2/TRBV6-3	NA	TRBJ1-1	16	TGTGCCAGCAGTTACAGCGCTGGTGTTCTGAACACTGAAGCTTTCTTT	CASSYSAGVLNTEAFF
TRBD1	TRBV6-4	NA	TRBJ1-1	12	TGTGCCAGCAGTGACGGGACAGGGGAAGCTTTCTTT	CASSDGTGEAFF
NA	TRBV30	NA	TRBJ1-1	14	TGTGCCTGGAGCGGGGGCGGTTGGAACACTGAAGCTTTCTTT	CAWSGGGWNTEAFF
NA	TRBV28	NA	TRBJ1-6	12	TGTGCCAGCAGCCTCGAACCTTCACCCCTCCACTTT	CASSLEPSPLHF
NA	TRBV5-1	NA	TRBJ2-1	15	TGCGCCAGCAGCTATGGAGGGGGGACCTACAATGAGCAGTTCTTC	CASSYGGGTYNEQFF
NA	TRBV19	NA	TRBJ1-1	13	TGTGCCAGTAGGAGGGAGCTGAACACTGAAGCTTTCTTT	CASRRELNTEAFF
TRBD1	TRBV11-2	NA	TRBJ2-7	14	TGTGCCAGCAGCCCGGACAGGTCTGCCTACGAGCAGTACTTC	CASSPDRSAYEQYF
NA	TRBV5-4	few	TRBJ1-1	13	TGTGCCAGCAGTTACAAACAGGACACTGAAGCTTTCTTT	CASSYKQDTEAFF
NA	TRBV11-2	NA	TRBJ2-7	14	TGTGCCAGCAGCTTCCGTTCTAAGGACTACGAGCAGTACTTC	CASSFRSKDYEQYF
TRBD2	TRBV28	NA	TRBJ2-1	16	TGTGCCAGCAGTTTAGTAGCGGGGGGGTCATCCAATGAGCAGTTCTTC	CASSLVAGGSSNEQFF
NA	TRBV7-9	NA	TRBJ1-4	13	TGTGCCAGCAGCTTCCAGGGGAGTGAAAAACTGTTTTTT	CASSFQGSEKLFF
NA	TRBV6-2/TRBV6-3	NA	TRBJ2-3	14	TGTGCCAGCAGATACACCGGGAGTAGGGATACGCAGTATTTT	CASRYTGSRDTQYF
NA	TRBV5-6	NA	TRBJ2-6	15	TGTGCCAGCAGCTTGAGGGGGTCTGGGGCCAACGTCCTGACTTTC	CASSLRGSGANVLTF
NA	TRBV9	NA	TRBJ2-7	14	TGTGCCAGCAGCGTGATCCAGGGGTCAAGCGAGCAGTACTTC	CASSVIQGSSEQYF
NA	TRBV4-1	few	TRBJ1-4	15	TGCGCCAGCAGCCAAGAAGGACCAACTAATGAAAAACTGTTTTTT	CASSQEGPTNEKLFF
NA	TRBV25-1	NA	TRBJ1-3	14	TGTGCCAGCAGTGACAGGCTCTCTGGAAACACCATATATTTT	CASSDRLSGNTIYF
TRBD2	TRBV7-2	NA	TRBJ2-7	15	TGTGCCAGCAGCTTAGTAGGTCGCCGGGAGGCCGAGCAGTACTTC	CASSLVGRREAEQYF
TRBD2	TRBV19	NA	TRBJ2-3	15	TGTGCCAGTAGTAGACTAGCCGTAGGCACAGATACGCAGTATTTT	CASSRLAVGTDTQYF
TRBD1	TRBV7-6	NA	TRBJ2-7	17	TGTGCCAGCAGCTTAGCTGTTGGACAGGGGGTATCCTACGAGCAGTACTTC	CASSLAVGQGVSYEQYF
NA	TRBV7-8	NA	TRBJ2-7	13	TGTGCCAGCAGTCCCAGGGCCTCCTACGAGCAGTACTTC	CASSPRASYEQYF
NA	TRBV9	NA	TRBJ2-1	17	TGTGCCAGCAGCGTAGGGCTAGCGGACAAACCAGGGGGTGAGCAGTTCTTC	CASSVGLADKPGGEQFF
NA	TRBV19	NA	TRBJ1-6	16	TGTGCCAGTACCCCCGCAGGGAGAACGGGCAATTCACCCCTCCACTTT	CASTPAGRTGNSPLHF
NA	TRBV9	NA	TRBJ2-7	14	TGTGCCAGCAGCGTAGCGGACACCACCTACGAGCAGTACTTC	CASSVADTTYEQYF
NA	TRBV19	NA	TRBJ2-7	14	TGTGCCAGTAGTATAGGTGGCAACTCCTACGAGCAGTACTTC	CASSIGGNSYEQYF
TRBD2	TRBV10-3	once	TRBJ2-5	15	TGTGCCATCAGTGTGCTAGCGGGGGACCAAGAGACCCAGTACTTC	CAISVLAGDQETQYF
NA	TRBV2	once	TRBJ2-3	12	TGTGCCAGCAGCCTCCGGTCTGATACGCAGTATTTT	CASSLRSDTQYF
NA	TRBV19	NA	TRBJ2-5	15	TGTGCCAGTAGTATCCCCCACCCCCCTCCTACGACCCAGTACTTC	CASSIPHPPPTTQYF
NA	TRBV24-1	NA	TRBJ1-3	14	TGTGCCACCAGTGATAGTAGGGGTGGAAACACCATATATTTT	CATSDSRGGNTIYF
NA	TRBV7-7	once	TRBJ2-5	15	TGTGCTAGCAGCTTAGGCACTACTAGCTCGCAGACCCAGTACTTC	CASSLGTTSSQTQYF
TRBD2	TRBV29-1	once	TRBJ2-3	12	TGCAGCGTTGCAACGGGACTAGCGCCGCAGTATTTT	CSVATGLAPQYF
NA	TRBV2	NA	TRBJ1-5	16	TGTGCCAGCAGTGAATCCGCGGGGGGGAGCAATCAGCCCCAGCATTTT	CASSESAGGSNQPQHF
TRBD1	TRBV18	NA	TRBJ1-1	15	TGTGCCAGCTCACCCCCGGGACAGGGGGGCACTGAAGCTTTCTTT	CASSPPGQGGTEAFF
NA	TRBV5-1	NA	TRBJ1-1	13	TGCGCCAGCAGCTTGGATTGGTATCCTGAAGCTTTCTTT	CASSLDWYPEAFF
TRBD1	TRBV6-4	NA	TRBJ2-3	15	TGTGCCAGCAGTGATTTTGAGACAGGGGACGATACGCAGTATTTT	CASSDFETGDDTQYF
NA	TRBV23-1	NA	TRBJ1-6	17	TGCGCCAGCAATCCTCGGAGGCAGGGACCTGGGTATTCACCCCTCCACTTT	CASNPRRQGPGYSPLHF
TRBD2	TRBV4-3	NA	TRBJ2-3	15	TGCGCCAGCAGCCATGGGACTAGCTCACGAGATACGCAGTATTTT	CASSHGTSSRDTQYF
NA	TRBV30	NA	TRBJ1-5	13	TGTGCCTGGATGGGTCAGGACGACCAGCCCCAGCATTTT	CAWMGQDDQPQHF
NA	TRBV3-1/TRBV3-2	NA	TRBJ2-5	17	TGTGCCAGCAGCCAGCCCAGGCAGGGGGACTTTCAAGAGACCCAGTACTTC	CASSQPRQGDFQETQYF